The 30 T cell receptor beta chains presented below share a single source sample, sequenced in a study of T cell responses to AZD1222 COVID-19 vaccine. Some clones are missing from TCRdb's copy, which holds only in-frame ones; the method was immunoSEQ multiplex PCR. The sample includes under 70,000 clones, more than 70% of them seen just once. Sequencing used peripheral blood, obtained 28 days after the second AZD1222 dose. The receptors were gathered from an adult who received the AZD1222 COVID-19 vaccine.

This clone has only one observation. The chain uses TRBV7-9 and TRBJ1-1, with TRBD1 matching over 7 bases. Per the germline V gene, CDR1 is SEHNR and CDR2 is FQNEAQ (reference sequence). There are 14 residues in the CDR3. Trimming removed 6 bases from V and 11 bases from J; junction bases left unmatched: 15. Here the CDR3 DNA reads TGTGCCAGCAGTACTACCGGACAGGACAGGTACGCTTTCTTT. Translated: CASSTTGQDRYAFF.

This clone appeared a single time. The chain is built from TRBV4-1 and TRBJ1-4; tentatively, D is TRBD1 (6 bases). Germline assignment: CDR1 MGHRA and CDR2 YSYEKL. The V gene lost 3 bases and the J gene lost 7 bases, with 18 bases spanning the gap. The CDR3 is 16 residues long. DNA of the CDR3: TGCGCCAGCAGCCAGGTACAGGGACCGAATGGTGAAAAACTGTTTTTT. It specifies CASSQVQGPNGEKLFF.

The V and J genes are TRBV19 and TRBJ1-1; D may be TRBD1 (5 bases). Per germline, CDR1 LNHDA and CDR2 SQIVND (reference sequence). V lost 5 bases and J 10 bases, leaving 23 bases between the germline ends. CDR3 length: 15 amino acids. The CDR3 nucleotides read TGTGCCAGTAGTTCTCTCCGGGGCGAGTCGAGGGTAGCTTTCTTT. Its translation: CASSSLRGESRVAFF.

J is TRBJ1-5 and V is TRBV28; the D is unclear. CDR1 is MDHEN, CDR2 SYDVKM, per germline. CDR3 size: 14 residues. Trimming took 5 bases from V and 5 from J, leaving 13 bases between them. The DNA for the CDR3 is TGTGCCAGCAGTCCCGGCGGGGTGGATCAGCCCCAGCATTTT. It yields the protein CASSPGGVDQPQHF.

CDR3 sequence (DNA): TGTGCTAGTGGTTTGGCCCCGACTCTCTCCTACGAGCAGTACTTC. As protein: CASGLAPTLSYEQYF. The chain joins TRBV12-5 to TRBJ2-7, with D uncertain. From germline, CDR1 is LGHNT and CDR2 FRNRAP. The CDR3 covers 15 residues. The V gene lost 1 base and the J gene lost 0 bases, with 10 bases spanning the gap.

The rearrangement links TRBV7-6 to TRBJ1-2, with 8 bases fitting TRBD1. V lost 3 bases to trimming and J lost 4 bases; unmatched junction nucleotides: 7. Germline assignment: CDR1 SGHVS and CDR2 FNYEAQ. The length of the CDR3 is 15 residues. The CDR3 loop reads CASSFSGGASYGYTF. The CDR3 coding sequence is TGTGCCAGCAGCTTCTCAGGGGGCGCGAGCTATGGCTACACCTTC. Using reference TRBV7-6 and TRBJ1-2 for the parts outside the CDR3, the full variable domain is GAGVSQSPRYKVTKRGQDVALRCDPISGHVSLYWYRQALGQGPEFLTYFNYEAQQDKSGLPNDRFSAERPEGSISTLTIQRTEQRDSAMYRCASSFSGGASYGYTFGSGTRLTVV.

CDR3 residues: CASLRRTNEKLFF. The CDR3 nucleotides read TGTGCCAGTCTACGGCGGACTAATGAAAAACTGTTTTTT. The chain combines TRBV19 with TRBJ1-4; unclear D gene. The CDR3 is made up of 13 amino acids. V lost 8 bases, J lost 2 bases, and 9 bases lay in between. Germline CDR1 reads LNHDA; CDR2 reads SQIVND (reference sequence).

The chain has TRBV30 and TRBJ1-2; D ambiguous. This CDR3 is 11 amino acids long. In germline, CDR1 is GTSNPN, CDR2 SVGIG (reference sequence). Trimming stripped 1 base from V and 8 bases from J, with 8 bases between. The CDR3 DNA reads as TGTGCCTGGAGTGCGGGAAACGGCTACACCTTC. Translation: CAWSAGNGYTF. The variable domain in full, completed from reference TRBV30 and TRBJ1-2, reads SQTIHQWPATLVQPVGSPLSLECTVEGTSNPNLYWYRQAAGRGLQLLFYSVGIGQISSEVPQNLSASRPQDRQFILSSKKLLLSDSGFYLCAWSAGNGYTFGSGTRLTVV.

In DNA, the CDR3 is TGTGCCTGGGGGACCTCGGCTGGGGCCAACGTCCTGACTTTC. Translated: CAWGTSAGANVLTF. The chain combines TRBV30 with TRBJ2-6; tentatively, D is TRBD1 or TRBD2 (5 bases each). There are 14 residues in the CDR3. Trimming took 5 bases from V and 2 from J, leaving 10 bases between them. Germline loops: CDR1 GTSNPN, CDR2 SVGIG (reference sequence).

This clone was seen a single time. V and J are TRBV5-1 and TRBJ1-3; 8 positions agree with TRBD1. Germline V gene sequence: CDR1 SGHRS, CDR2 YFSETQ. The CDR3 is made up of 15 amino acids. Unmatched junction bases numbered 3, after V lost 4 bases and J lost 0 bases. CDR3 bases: TGCGCCAGCAGCCCAGGACAGGGCTCTGGAAACACCATATATTTT. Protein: CASSPGQGSGNTIYF.

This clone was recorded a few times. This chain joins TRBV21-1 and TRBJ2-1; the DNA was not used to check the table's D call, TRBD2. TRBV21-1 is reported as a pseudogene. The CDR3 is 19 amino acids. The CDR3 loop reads CASSKWRFGIKSSYNEQFF. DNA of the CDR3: TGTGCCAGCAGCAAATGGAGATTTGGTATAAAGAGCTCCTACAATGAGCAGTTCTTC.

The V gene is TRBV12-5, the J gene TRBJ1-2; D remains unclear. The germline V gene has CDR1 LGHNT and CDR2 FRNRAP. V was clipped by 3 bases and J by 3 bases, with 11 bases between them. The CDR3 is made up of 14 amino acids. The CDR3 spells CASGFLRTDYGYTF. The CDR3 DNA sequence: TGTGCTAGTGGTTTCCTACGTACAGACTATGGCTACACCTTC.

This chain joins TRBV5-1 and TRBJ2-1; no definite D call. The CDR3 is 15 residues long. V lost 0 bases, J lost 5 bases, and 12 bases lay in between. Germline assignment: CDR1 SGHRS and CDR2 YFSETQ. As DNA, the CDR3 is TGCGCCAGCAGCTTGGAAGCCTCTTCAAACAATGAGCAGTTCTTC. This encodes CASSLEASSNNEQFF.

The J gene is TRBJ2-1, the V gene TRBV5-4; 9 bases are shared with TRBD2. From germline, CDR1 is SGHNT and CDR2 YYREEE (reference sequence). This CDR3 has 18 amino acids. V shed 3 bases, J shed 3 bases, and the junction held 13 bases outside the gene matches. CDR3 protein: CASSSATSGHIFYNEQFF. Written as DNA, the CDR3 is TGTGCCAGCAGCTCTGCAACTAGCGGGCATATTTTCTACAATGAGCAGTTCTTC. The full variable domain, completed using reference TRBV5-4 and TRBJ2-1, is ETGVTQSPTHLIKTRGQQVTLRCSSQSGHNTVSWYQQALGQGPQFIFQYYREEENGRGNFPPRFSGLQFPNYSSELNVNALELDDSALYLCASSSATSGHIFYNEQFFGPGTRLTVL.

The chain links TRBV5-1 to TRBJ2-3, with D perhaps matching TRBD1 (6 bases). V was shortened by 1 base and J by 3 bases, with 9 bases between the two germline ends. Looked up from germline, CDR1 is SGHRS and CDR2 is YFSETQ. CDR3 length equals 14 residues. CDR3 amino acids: CASSLRQGTDTQYF. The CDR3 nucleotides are TGCGCCAGCAGCTTGAGGCAGGGGACAGATACGCAGTATTTT.

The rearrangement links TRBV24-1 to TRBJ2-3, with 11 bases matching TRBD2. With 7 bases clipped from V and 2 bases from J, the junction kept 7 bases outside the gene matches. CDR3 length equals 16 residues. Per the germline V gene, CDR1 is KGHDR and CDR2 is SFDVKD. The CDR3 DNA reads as TGTGCCACCAGCAAAAGACTAGCGGGAACCACAGATACGCAGTATTTT. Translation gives CATSKRLAGTTDTQYF.

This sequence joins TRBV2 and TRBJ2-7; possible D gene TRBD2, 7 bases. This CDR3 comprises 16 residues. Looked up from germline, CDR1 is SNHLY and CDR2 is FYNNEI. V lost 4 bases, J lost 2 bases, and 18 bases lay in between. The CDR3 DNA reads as TGTGCCAGCAGTGCACCAGGGGAGGGGTCGGCCTACGAGCAGTACTTC. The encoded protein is CASSAPGEGSAYEQYF. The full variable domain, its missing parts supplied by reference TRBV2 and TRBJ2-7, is EPEVTQTPSHQVTQMGQEVILRCVPISNHLYFYWYRQILGQKVEFLVSFYNNEISEKSEIFDDQFSVERPDGSNFTLKIRSTKLEDSAMYFCASSAPGEGSAYEQYFGPGTRLTVT.

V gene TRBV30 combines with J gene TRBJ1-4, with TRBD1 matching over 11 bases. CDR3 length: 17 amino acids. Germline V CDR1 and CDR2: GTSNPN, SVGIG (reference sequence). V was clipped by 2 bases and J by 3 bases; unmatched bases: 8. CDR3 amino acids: CAWSPGTGGYANEKLFF. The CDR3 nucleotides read TGTGCCTGGAGTCCCGGGACAGGGGGGTATGCTAATGAAAAACTGTTTTTT.

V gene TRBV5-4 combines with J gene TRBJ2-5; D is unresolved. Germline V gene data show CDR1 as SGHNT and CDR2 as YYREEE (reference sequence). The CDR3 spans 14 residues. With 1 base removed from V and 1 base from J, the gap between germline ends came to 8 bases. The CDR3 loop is CASSLWGSQETQYF. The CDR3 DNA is TGTGCCAGCAGCTTGTGGGGATCCCAAGAGACCCAGTACTTC.

This CDR3 reads CASSLAEGGETQYF. CDR3 bases: TGTGCCAGCAGCTTAGCCGAAGGAGGGGAGACCCAGTACTTC. This sequence joins TRBV7-9 and TRBJ2-5; D is perhaps TRBD2 (6 bases). Germline CDR1 is SEHNR and CDR2 is FQNEAQ (reference sequence). Trimming left V 0 bases short and J 5 bases short, with 10 bases between. This CDR3 comprises 14 residues.

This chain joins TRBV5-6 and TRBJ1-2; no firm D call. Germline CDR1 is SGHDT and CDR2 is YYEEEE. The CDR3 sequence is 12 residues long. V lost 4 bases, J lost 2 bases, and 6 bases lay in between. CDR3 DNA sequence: TGTGCCAGCAGCAGGGTCAACTATGGCTACACCTTC. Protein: CASSRVNYGYTF. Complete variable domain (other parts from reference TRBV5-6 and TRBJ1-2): DAGVTQSPTHLIKTRGQQVTLRCSPKSGHDTVSWYQQALGQGPQFIFQYYEEEERQRGNFPDRFSGHQFPNYSSELNVNALLLGDSALYLCASSRVNYGYTFGSGTRLTVV.

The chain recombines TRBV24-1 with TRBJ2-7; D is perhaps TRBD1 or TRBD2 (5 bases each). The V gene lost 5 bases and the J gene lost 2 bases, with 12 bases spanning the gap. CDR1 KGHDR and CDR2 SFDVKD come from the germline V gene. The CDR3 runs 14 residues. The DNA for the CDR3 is TGTGCCACCAGTGGCCCGAGGGGACCCTACGAGCAGTACTTC. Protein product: CATSGPRGPYEQYF.

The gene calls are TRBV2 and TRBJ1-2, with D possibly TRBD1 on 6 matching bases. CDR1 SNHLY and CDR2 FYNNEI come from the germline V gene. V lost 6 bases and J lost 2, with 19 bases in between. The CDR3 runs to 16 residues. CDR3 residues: CASSPGRGAWNYGYTF. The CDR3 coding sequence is TGTGCCAGCAGCCCGGGGCGGGGGGCGTGGAACTATGGCTACACCTTC.

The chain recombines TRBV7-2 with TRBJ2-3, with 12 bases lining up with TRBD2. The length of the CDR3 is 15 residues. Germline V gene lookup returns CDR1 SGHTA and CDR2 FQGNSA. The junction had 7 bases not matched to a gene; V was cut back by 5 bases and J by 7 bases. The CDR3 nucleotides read TGTGCCAGCAGCCCCCGACTAGCGGGAGCCCATACGCAGTATTTT. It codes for CASSPRLAGAHTQYF.

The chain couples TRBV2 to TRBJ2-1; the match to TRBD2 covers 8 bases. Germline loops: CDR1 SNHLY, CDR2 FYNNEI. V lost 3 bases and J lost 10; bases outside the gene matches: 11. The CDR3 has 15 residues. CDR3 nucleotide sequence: TGTGCCAGCAGTGAGAGTGGGACTAGAGGGAGGGAGCAGTTCTTC. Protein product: CASSESGTRGREQFF.

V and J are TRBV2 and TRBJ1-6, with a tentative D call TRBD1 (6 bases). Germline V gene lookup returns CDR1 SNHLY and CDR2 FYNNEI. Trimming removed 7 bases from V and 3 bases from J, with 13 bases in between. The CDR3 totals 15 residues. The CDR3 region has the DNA TGTGCCAGCATTCCTGACAGGAACTATAATTCACCCCTCCACTTT. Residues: CASIPDRNYNSPLHF.

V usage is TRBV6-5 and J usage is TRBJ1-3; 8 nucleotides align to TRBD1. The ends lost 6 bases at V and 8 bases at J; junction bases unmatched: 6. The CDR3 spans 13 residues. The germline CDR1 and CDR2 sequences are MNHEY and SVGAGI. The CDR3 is CASRATGVDTIYF. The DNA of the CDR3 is TGTGCCAGCAGGGCGACAGGGGTAGACACCATATATTTT.

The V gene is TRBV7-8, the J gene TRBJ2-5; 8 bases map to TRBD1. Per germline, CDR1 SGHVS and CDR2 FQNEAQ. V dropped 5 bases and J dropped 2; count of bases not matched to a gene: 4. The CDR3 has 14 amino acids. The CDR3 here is CASSQRTGQETQYF. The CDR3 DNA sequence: TGTGCCAGCAGCCAAAGGACAGGGCAAGAGACCCAGTACTTC.

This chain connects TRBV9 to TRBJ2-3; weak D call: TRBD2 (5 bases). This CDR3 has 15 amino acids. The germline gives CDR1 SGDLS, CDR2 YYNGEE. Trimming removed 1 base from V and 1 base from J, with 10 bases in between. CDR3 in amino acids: CASSVLSRGTDTQYF. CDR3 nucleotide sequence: TGTGCCAGCAGCGTACTTTCGAGGGGCACAGATACGCAGTATTTT. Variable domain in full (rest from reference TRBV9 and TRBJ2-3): DSGVTQTPKHLITATGQRVTLRCSPRSGDLSVYWYQQSLDQGLQFLIQYYNGEERAKGNILERFSAQQFPDLHSELNLSSLELGDSALYFCASSVLSRGTDTQYFGPGTRLTVL.

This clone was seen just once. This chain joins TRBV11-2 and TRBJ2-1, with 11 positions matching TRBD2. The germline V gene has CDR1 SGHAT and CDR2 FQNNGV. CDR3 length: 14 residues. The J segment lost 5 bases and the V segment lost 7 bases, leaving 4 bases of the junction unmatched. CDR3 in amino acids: CASNPTSGNNEQFF. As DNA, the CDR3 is TGTGCCAGCAATCCGACTAGCGGGAACAATGAGCAGTTCTTC.